The 20 T cell receptor beta chains given below trace back to one sample, sequenced in a study of blood T cell repertoires in COVID-19. Clones were sequenced by immunoSEQ multiplex PCR, and TCRdb holds only the in-frame ones, with some missing. Altogether hundreds of thousands of clones are present, 65% to 85% being singletons, with the ten largest covering around 6%. Input material: peripheral blood. The receptors stem from an older man with acute or convalescent COVID-19.

The V and J genes are TRBV6-5 and TRBJ2-3; D ambiguous. Germline-derived CDR1 and CDR2 are MNHEY and SVGAGI. The V end was cut by 4 bases, the J end by 2 bases, with 4 bases between. The CDR3 sequence is 12 residues long. CDR3 coding DNA: TGTGCCAGCAGTTCTTACACAGATACGCAGTATTTT. Protein sequence: CASSSYTDTQYF.

V is TRBV2 and J is TRBJ2-3, with D possibly being TRBD2 (6 bases). The germline gives CDR1 SNHLY, CDR2 FYNNEI. V was clipped by 5 bases and J by 2 bases, with 8 bases between them. CDR3 length: 13 residues. For the CDR3, the DNA is TGTGCCAGCAGTTGGGGGGACACAGATACGCAGTATTTT. Encoded protein: CASSWGDTDTQYF.

The CDR3 coding sequence is TGTGCCAGCAGTTGGACTTCCAGCTCTGGAAACACCATATATTTT. Its translation: CASSWTSSSGNTIYF. The chain combines TRBV6-5 with TRBJ1-3; D is unresolved. CDR3 length equals 15 residues. Germline V gene lookup returns CDR1 MNHEY and CDR2 SVGAGI. With 4 bases removed from V and 0 bases from J, the gap between germline ends came to 10 bases.

J is TRBJ1-2 and V is TRBV6-5, with 7 bases matching TRBD1. Germline-derived CDR1 and CDR2 are MNHEY and SVGAGI. V lost 7 bases and J lost 8; bases outside the gene matches: 16. The CDR3 covers 15 residues. In DNA, the CDR3 is TGTGCCAGCAATCCAGCTACCCCGACAGGGAGAGGCTACACCTTC. This encodes CASNPATPTGRGYTF.

This chain joins TRBV7-3 and TRBJ1-1; TRBD1 matches 7 bases. J lost 1 base, V lost 6 bases, and 8 bases had no gene match. Per the germline V gene, CDR1 is SGHTA and CDR2 is FQGTGA. There are 15 residues in the CDR3. The CDR3 spells CASRGQGEKNTEAFF. In nucleotides, the CDR3 is TGTGCCAGCAGGGGCCAGGGGGAGAAGAACACTGAAGCTTTCTTT.

This chain connects TRBV6-1 to TRBJ2-1, with D uncertain. The V end lost 3 bases, the J end lost 3 bases, and 9 bases lay between the germline ends. CDR1 MNHNS and CDR2 SASEGT come from the germline V gene. The CDR3 contains 14 residues. CDR3 region: CASSDSPGYNEQFF. DNA for the CDR3: TGTGCCAGCAGTGATTCGCCAGGCTACAATGAGCAGTTCTTC.

The chain carries TRBV7-8 and TRBJ1-4, with 7 nucleotides matching TRBD1. The length of the CDR3 is 14 residues. CDR1 and CDR2 (germline): SGHVS, FQNEAQ. Losses at the gene ends were 5 bases for V and 8 bases for J; bases not matched to a gene: 8. CDR3 sequence reads: CASSTGQLGEKLFF. The CDR3 nucleotides are TGTGCCAGCAGCACGGGACAGCTTGGCGAAAAACTGTTTTTT.

The V gene is TRBV9, the J gene TRBJ1-1; D not resolved. V dropped 0 bases and J dropped 3 bases, with 3 bases sitting between them. The CDR3 loop spans 12 amino acids. The V gene's germline CDR1 is SGDLS and CDR2 YYNGEE. CDR3 sequence (DNA): TGTGCCAGCAGCGTAGGAGACACTGAAGCTTTCTTT. Protein product: CASSVGDTEAFF.

The chain joins TRBV9 to TRBJ2-7, with a tentative D call TRBD1 (6 bases). V lost 4 bases to trimming and J lost 0 bases, with 14 bases between them. The CDR3 has 15 residues. Looked up from germline, CDR1 is SGDLS and CDR2 is YYNGEE. CDR3 DNA sequence: TGTGCCAGCAGCAGGGACACCTCCACCTCCTACGAGCAGTACTTC. As protein: CASSRDTSTSYEQYF.

DNA of the CDR3: TGTGCCAGCACCCGCGGGGGGACGAACACCGGGGAGCTGTTTTTT. Protein product: CASTRGGTNTGELFF. The V call is TRBV6-4, the J call TRBJ2-2, with 8 bases that match TRBD2. J lost 0 bases, V lost 7 bases, and 4 bases had no gene match. The germline V gene encodes CDR1 MRHNA and CDR2 SNTAGT. This CDR3 has 15 amino acids.

The chain joins TRBV6-6 to TRBJ2-7; TRBD1 agrees at 7 bases. J lost 5 bases, V lost 6 bases, and 10 bases had no gene match. The CDR3 length is 14 residues. Germline CDR1 reads MNHNY; CDR2 reads SVGAGI (reference sequence). DNA of the CDR3: TGTGCCAGCAGCCCCCTGACAGGGTACCACGAGCAGTACTTC. It translates to CASSPLTGYHEQYF.

This clone has only one observation. V usage is TRBV6-5 and J usage is TRBJ2-5; 10 nucleotides agree with TRBD1. The CDR3 is 13 amino acids. Germline assignment: CDR1 MNHEY and CDR2 SVGAGI. Germline trimming cut 8 bases from V and 4 bases from J; bases unmatched to any gene: 4. The CDR3, as DNA: TGTGCCAGCCGAAGGGACAGGGGAGAGACCCAGTACTTC. Translation: CASRRDRGETQYF.

V is TRBV12-3 or TRBV12-4 and J is TRBJ2-7; D gene unclear. Deletions cut 5 bases from V and 0 bases from J, with 8 bases between. The CDR3 loop spans 13 amino acids. CDR3 nucleotides: TGTGCCAGCAGTCGAACATACTCCTACGAGCAGTACTTC. Translated, it gives CASSRTYSYEQYF.

This clone showed up just once. CDR3: CASSPRQGVYNEQFF. DNA of the CDR3: TGTGCCAGCAGCCCTCGACAGGGGGTCTACAATGAGCAGTTCTTC. This chain connects TRBV9 to TRBJ2-1, with TRBD1 identical over 9 bases. Germline V CDR1 and CDR2: SGDLS, YYNGEE. After removal of 4 bases from V and 3 bases from J, the junction contained 5 bases not matched to a gene. The CDR3 covers 15 residues. The entire variable domain, with the rest obtained from reference TRBV9 and TRBJ2-1, is as follows: DSGVTQTPKHLITATGQRVTLRCSPRSGDLSVYWYQQSLDQGLQFLIQYYNGEERAKGNILERFSAQQFPDLHSELNLSSLELGDSALYFCASSPRQGVYNEQFFGPGTRLTVL.

The chain is built from TRBV28 and TRBJ1-3; 9 positions agree with TRBD1. Germline trimming cut 6 bases from V and 4 bases from J; bases unmatched to any gene: 10. CDR1 is MDHEN and CDR2 is SYDVKM in the germline V gene. The CDR3 is made up of 16 amino acids. For the CDR3, the DNA is TGTGCCAGCAGACCCTCAAAGGGGACAGGGGGAAACACCATATATTTT. Translation: CASRPSKGTGGNTIYF.

The chain links TRBV29-1 to TRBJ2-6; 7 bases are shared with TRBD1. The V gene end was trimmed by 4 bases and the J gene end by 0 bases; junction bases not matched to a gene: 12. Looked up from germline, CDR1 is SQVTM and CDR2 is ANQGSEA. This CDR3 spans 18 amino acids. The CDR3 sequence: CSVGGATGSPSGANVLTF. The CDR3 DNA follows: TGCAGCGTTGGAGGGGCGACAGGGAGTCCCTCTGGGGCCAACGTCCTGACTTTC.

This chain links TRBV5-4 with TRBJ1-4; weak D call: TRBD1 (5 bases). The germline gives CDR1 SGHNT, CDR2 YYREEE (reference sequence). V was cut by 0 bases and J by 6 bases, with 12 bases left in between. The CDR3 is 15 amino acids. The CDR3 DNA sequence: TGTGCCAGCAGCTTGGGTGGGCAGGGCCATGAAAAACTGTTTTTT. Protein: CASSLGGQGHEKLFF.

The chain recombines TRBV29-1 with TRBJ1-4; 7 bases match TRBD1. CDR1 and CDR2 (germline): SQVTM, ANQGSEA. The CDR3 extends over 18 amino acids. V was clipped by 7 bases and J by 0 bases; unmatched bases: 17. The CDR3 nucleotides are TGCAGCGCCACAAAGACCCGGACAGGCGTTGCAACTAATGAAAAACTGTTTTTT. Protein: CSATKTRTGVATNEKLFF.

In the case of this clone: The junction does not match germline at one end; this may be a read error. V and J are TRBV7-3 and TRBJ1-3; D possibly corresponds to TRBD1 (5 bases). The CDR3 sequence is 15 residues long. CDR1 is SGHTA and CDR2 is FQGTGA in the germline V gene. As DNA, the CDR3 is TGTGCCAGCAGCCTAACCGGGGGCTCTGGAAACACCATATATTTT. Translation: CASSLTGGSGNTIYF.

The chain links TRBV6-2 or TRBV6-3 to TRBJ1-2; D might be TRBD1 (5 bases). This CDR3 spans 14 amino acids. The ends were cut back, 0 bases at V and 4 bases at J, with 9 bases in the middle. Germline-derived CDR1 and CDR2 are MNHEY and SVGEGT. CDR3 in amino acids: CASSYSIGGYGYTF. In DNA form, the CDR3 reads TGTGCCAGCAGTTACTCGATCGGGGGCTATGGCTACACCTTC.